This TCR beta chain was sequenced for a study of cytomegalovirus exposure and HLA in healthy donors. Study results and limitations: TCR beta sequences reportedly predicted most subjects' HLA-A and HLA-B alleles accurately. Previous analysis showed most TCR beta V segments were productive about 90% or about 30% of the time.

This clone was observed a single time. Its antigen is not known. This sample also contains other DNA sequences that code for the same CDR3. The CDR3 is 13 amino acids. The ends lost 1 base at V and 5 bases at J; junction bases unmatched: 1. Germline V gives CDR1 SGHRS, CDR2 YFSETQ. In the PCR, 60 Vbeta and 13 Jbeta primers were used. Libraries were prepared by immunoSEQ multiplex PCR; TCRdb keeps only in-frame clonotypes and omits some of them. The top ten hold around 1% of the sample, which has 95,000 to 150,000 clones, roughly 81% seen once. Donors were ostensibly healthy at sampling, although undocumented immune exposures were probable.

The source is a woman aged 30 to 39 in good health and CMV-seronegative. This chain connects TRBV5-1 to TRBJ1-1; 8 positions match TRBD1. Specimen: PBMCs. CDR3 DNA: TGCGCCAGCAGCTTGACAGGGGGTACTGAAGCTTTCTTT. Residues: CASSLTGGTEAFF.